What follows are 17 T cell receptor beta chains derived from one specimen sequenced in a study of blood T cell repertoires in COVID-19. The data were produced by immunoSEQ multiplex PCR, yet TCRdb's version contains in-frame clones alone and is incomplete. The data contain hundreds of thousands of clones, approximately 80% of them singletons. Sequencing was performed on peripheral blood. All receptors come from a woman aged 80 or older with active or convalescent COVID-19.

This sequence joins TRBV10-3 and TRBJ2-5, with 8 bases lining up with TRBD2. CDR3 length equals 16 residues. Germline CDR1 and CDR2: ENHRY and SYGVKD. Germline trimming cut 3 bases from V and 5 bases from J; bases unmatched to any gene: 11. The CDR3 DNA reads TGTGCCATCAGTGAATACAGCGGGAGTTTTCGGGAGACCCAGTACTTC. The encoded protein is CAISEYSGSFRETQYF.

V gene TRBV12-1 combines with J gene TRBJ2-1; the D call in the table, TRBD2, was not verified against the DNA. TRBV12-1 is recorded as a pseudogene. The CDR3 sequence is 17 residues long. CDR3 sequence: CASSRRGREGEYNEQFF. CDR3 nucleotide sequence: TGTGCCAGCAGCCGGCGAGGCCGGGAGGGAGAATACAATGAGCAGTTCTTC.

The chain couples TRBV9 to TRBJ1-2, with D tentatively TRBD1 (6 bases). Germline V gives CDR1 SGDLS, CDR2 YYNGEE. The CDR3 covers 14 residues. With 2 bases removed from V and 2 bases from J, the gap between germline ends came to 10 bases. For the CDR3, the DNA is TGTGCCAGCAGCGTCCAGGGGAGAAACTATGGCTACACCTTC. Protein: CASSVQGRNYGYTF.

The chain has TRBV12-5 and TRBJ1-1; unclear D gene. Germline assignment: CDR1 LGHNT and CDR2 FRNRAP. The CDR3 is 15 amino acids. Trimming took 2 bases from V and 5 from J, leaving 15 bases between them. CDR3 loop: CASGLQRGGRTEAFF. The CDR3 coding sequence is TGTGCTAGTGGTTTGCAACGGGGTGGGCGGACTGAAGCTTTCTTT.

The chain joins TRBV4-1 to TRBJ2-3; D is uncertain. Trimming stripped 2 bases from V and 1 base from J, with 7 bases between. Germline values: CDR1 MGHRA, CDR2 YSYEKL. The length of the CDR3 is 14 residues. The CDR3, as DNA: TGCGCCAGCAGCCAACTCAGTGGCACAGATACGCAGTATTTT. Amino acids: CASSQLSGTDTQYF.

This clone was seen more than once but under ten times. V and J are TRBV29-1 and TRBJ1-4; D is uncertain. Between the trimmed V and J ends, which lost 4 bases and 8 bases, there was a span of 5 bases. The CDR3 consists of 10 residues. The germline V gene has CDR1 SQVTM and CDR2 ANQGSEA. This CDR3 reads CSVGAEKLFF. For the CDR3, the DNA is TGCAGCGTTGGGGCCGAAAAACTGTTTTTT.

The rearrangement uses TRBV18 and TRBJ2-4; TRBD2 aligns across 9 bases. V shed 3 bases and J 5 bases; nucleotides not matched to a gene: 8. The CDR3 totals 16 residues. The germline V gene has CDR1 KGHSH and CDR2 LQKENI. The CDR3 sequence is CASSPQIAGGENIQYF. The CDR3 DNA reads TGTGCCAGCTCACCCCAAATTGCGGGGGGGGAAAACATTCAGTACTTC.

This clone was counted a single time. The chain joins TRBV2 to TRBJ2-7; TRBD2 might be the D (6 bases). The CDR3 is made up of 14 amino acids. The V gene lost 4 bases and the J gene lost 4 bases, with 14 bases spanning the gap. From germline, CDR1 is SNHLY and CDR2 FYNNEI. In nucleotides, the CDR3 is TGTGCCAGCAGTGTGGGGACTGCGAGGTACGAGCAGTACTTC. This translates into CASSVGTARYEQYF.

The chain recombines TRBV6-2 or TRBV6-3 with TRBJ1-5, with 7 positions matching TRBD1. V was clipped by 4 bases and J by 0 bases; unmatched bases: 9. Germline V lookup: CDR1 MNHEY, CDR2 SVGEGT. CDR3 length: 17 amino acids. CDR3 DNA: TGTGCCAGCAGTTTCATCCGGGACAGCTATAGCAATCAGCCCCAGCATTTT. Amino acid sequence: CASSFIRDSYSNQPQHF.

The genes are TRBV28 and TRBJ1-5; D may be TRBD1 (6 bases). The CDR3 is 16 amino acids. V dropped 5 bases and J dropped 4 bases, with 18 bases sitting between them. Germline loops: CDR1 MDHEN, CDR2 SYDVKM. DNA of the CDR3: TGTGCCAGCAGTACCTACAGGGACCGGTGGAATCAGCCCCAGCATTTT. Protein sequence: CASSTYRDRWNQPQHF.

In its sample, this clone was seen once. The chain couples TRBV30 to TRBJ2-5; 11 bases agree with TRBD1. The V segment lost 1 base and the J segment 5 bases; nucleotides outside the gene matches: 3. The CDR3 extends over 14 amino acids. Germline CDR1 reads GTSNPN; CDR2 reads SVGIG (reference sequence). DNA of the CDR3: TGTGCCTGGAGTGGGACAGGGGGCTGGGAGACCCAGTACTTC. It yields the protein CAWSGTGGWETQYF. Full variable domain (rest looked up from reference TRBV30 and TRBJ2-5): SQTIHQWPATLVQPVGSPLSLECTVEGTSNPNLYWYRQAAGRGLQLLFYSVGIGQISSEVPQNLSASRPQDRQFILSSKKLLLSDSGFYLCAWSGTGGWETQYFGPGTRLLVL.

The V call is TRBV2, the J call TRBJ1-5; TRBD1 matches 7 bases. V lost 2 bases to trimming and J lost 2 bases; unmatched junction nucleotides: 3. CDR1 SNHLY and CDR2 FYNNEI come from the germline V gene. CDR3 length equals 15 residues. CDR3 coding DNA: TGTGCCAGCAGTGAATTCAGGGGGGGCAATCAGCCCCAGCATTTT. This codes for CASSEFRGGNQPQHF.

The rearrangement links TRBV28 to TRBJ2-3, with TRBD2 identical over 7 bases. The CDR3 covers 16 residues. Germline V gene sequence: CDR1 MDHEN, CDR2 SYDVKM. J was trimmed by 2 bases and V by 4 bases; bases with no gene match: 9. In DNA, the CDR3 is TGTGCCAGCAGTTCCCACCGGGACTACTACACAGATACGCAGTATTTT. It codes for CASSSHRDYYTDTQYF.

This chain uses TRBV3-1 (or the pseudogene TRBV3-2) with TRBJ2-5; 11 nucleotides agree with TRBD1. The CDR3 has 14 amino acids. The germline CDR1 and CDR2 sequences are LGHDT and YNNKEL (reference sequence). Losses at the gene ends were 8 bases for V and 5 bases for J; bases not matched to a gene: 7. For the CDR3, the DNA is TGTGCCAGCCGGGACAGGGGGGTTCTTGAGACCCAGTACTTC. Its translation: CASRDRGVLETQYF.

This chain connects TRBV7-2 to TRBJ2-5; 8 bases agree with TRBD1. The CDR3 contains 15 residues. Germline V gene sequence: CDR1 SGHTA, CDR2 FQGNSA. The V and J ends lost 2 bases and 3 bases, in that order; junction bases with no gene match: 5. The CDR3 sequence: CASSLQSTGEETQYF. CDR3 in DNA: TGTGCCAGCAGCTTACAATCGACAGGGGAAGAGACCCAGTACTTC.

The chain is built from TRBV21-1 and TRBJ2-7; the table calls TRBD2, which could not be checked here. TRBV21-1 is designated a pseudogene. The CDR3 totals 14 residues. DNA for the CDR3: TGTGCCAGGCATACAGGACTAGCAACCTACGAGCAGTACTTC. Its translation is CARHTGLATYEQYF.

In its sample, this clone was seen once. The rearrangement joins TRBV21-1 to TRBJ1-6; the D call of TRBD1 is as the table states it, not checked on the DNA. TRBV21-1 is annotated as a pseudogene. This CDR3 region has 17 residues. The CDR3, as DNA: TGTGCCAGCAGCAAAGGGACAGGGGGTTCCTATAATTCACCCCTCCACTTT. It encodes CASSKGTGGSYNSPLHF.